Each of the 29 T cell receptor beta chains below was sequenced from the same sample in a study of T cell repertoires in cytomegalovirus infection. Using its own MiXCR run on the reads, TCRdb lists one record per CDR3 protein. The sample has some 100,000 distinct CDR3 sequences; more than 20% are singletons. The specimen was CD8+ T cells from PBMCs. These receptors were collected from a human donor in good health (CMV status not recorded). Some clones in this sample may be carry-over from other donors' samples.

The chain is built from TRBV5-1 and TRBJ2-7; D is possibly TRBD2 (6 bases). The CDR3 has 14 residues. CDR1 and CDR2 from the germline V gene are SGHRS and YFSETQ. Trimming shortened V by 1 base and J by 3 bases, and 11 bases separated the two germline ends. The CDR3 region has the DNA TGCGCCAGCAGCTTGACAGCTAGCGTCTACGAGCAGTACTTC. Translating gives CASSLTASVYEQYF.

This clonotype was seen more than once but under ten times. The V and J genes are TRBV29-1 and TRBJ2-3, with no clear D. Germline loops: CDR1 SQVTM, CDR2 ANQGSEA. The CDR3 consists of 13 residues. V gave up 4 bases and J gave up 6 bases, with 14 bases separating them. The CDR3 DNA follows: TGCAGCGTTGGACAAATGCCCAGGGATACGCAGTATTTT. Translating it yields CSVGQMPRDTQYF.

This clonotype was observed many times. The CDR3 bases are TGTGCCAGCAGCTTAGGTCAAAGTAATTCTGGAAACACCATATATTTT. Its translation: CASSLGQSNSGNTIYF. V is TRBV11-2 and J is TRBJ1-3; D gene unclear. This CDR3 comprises 16 residues. V lost 1 base and J 1 base, leaving 11 bases between the germline ends. The germline gives CDR1 SGHAT, CDR2 FQNNGV.

There are a few counts of this clonotype. This chain joins TRBV10-3 and TRBJ2-1, with 9 bases that match TRBD2. V lost 8 bases, J lost 10 bases, and 15 bases stayed unmatched. Germline V CDR1 and CDR2: ENHRY, SYGVKD. The CDR3 contains 15 residues. In nucleotides, the CDR3 is TGTGCCATCGGGAGAGCGGGAGGCCCCAGGGAAGAGCAGTTCTTC. Amino acids: CAIGRAGGPREEQFF.

This sequence joins TRBV19 and TRBJ1-5; 11 positions match TRBD1. V was clipped by 7 bases and J by 3 bases; unmatched bases: 8. Germline CDR1 and CDR2: LNHDA and SQIVND (reference sequence). The CDR3 length is 16 residues. The CDR3 spells CASIRDRGLNNQPQHF. The CDR3 DNA is TGTGCCAGTATCCGGGACAGGGGGTTAAACAATCAGCCCCAGCATTTT. The whole variable domain, remainder taken from reference TRBV19 and TRBJ1-5, is DGGITQSPKYLFRKEGQNVTLSCEQNLNHDAMYWYRQDPGQGLRLIYYSQIVNDFQKGDIAEGYSVSREKKESFPLTVTSAQKNPTAFYLCASIRDRGLNNQPQHFGDGTRLSIL.

Only a few counts were recorded for this clonotype. The chain recombines TRBV5-4 with TRBJ1-4; the D gene is possibly TRBD1 (5 bases). CDR3 size: 16 residues. Germline CDR1 and CDR2: SGHNT and YYREEE (reference sequence). V shed 0 bases and J shed 2 bases, with 11 bases lying between them. The CDR3 loop reads CASSLDLGDTNEKLFF. CDR3 coding DNA: TGTGCCAGCAGCTTGGATTTGGGGGACACTAATGAAAAACTGTTTTTT.

This clonotype was observed a few times. The J gene is TRBJ2-7, the V gene TRBV30; unclear D gene. The V end lost 5 bases, the J end lost 0 bases, and 5 bases lay between the germline ends. Germline CDR1 GTSNPN, CDR2 SVGIG (reference sequence). The CDR3 totals 11 residues. The CDR3 loop reads CAWAISYEQYF. DNA of the CDR3: TGTGCCTGGGCCATCTCCTACGAGCAGTACTTC.

The genes are TRBV5-1 and TRBJ2-2; D might be TRBD1 (5 bases). The CDR3 runs 16 residues. V dropped 3 bases and J dropped 0 bases, with 12 bases sitting between them. Germline CDR1 is SGHRS and CDR2 is YFSETQ. The CDR3 nucleotides are TGCGCCAGCAGCTGGAAGACAGCCGCGAACACCGGGGAGCTGTTTTTT. It yields the protein CASSWKTAANTGELFF.

Turning to this clonotype: Sequence at one end of the junction differs from germline and may be a read error. The chain uses TRBV28 and TRBJ1-1, with D tentatively TRBD1 (5 bases). CDR3 length: 12 amino acids. Germline loops: CDR1 MDHEN, CDR2 SYDVKM. The CDR3 coding sequence is TGTGCCAGTATTCCCTGGGGGTCTGAAGCGTTCTTT. Translation gives CASIPWGSEAFF. The entire variable domain, with the rest obtained from reference TRBV28 and TRBJ1-1, is as follows: DVKVTQSSRYLVKRTGEKVFLECVQDMDHENMFWYRQDPGLGLRLIYFSYDVKMKEKGDIPEGYSVSREKKERFSLILESASTNQTSMYLCASIPWGSEAFFGQGTRLTVV.

The J gene is TRBJ2-2, the V gene TRBV4-3; D may be TRBD1 (6 bases). Trimming took 2 bases from V and 0 from J, leaving 13 bases between them. The CDR3 is 17 amino acids. The germline V gene encodes CDR1 LGHNA and CDR2 YSLEER. DNA for the CDR3: TGCGCCAGCAGCCAAAGTACAGGGAACACGAACACCGGGGAGCTGTTTTTT. Translation: CASSQSTGNTNTGELFF.

This clonotype has just a few counts. The chain has TRBV12-3 or TRBV12-4 and TRBJ2-1; the match to TRBD2 covers 8 bases. The CDR3 extends over 12 amino acids. The trim removed 10 bases at V and 2 bases at J, leaving 1 base unmatched. CDR3 bases: TGTGCCACGGGAGGGGCCTACAATGAGCAGTTCTTC. Encoded protein: CATGGAYNEQFF.

This clonotype was counted at least ten times. V gene TRBV27 combines with J gene TRBJ1-2, with D perhaps matching TRBD1 (5 bases). CDR3 length: 15 residues. Germline CDR1 is MNHEY and CDR2 is SMNVEV (reference sequence). Deletions cut 8 bases from V and 5 bases from J, with 21 bases between. CDR3 DNA: TGTGCCAGCTATGGGGCAGAAGGTAGAAGGTATGGCTACACCTTC. Its protein product is CASYGAEGRRYGYTF.

This clonotype was picked up a small number of times. This chain joins TRBV5-6 and TRBJ2-3, with 13 bases matching TRBD2. This CDR3 has 18 residues. Germline CDR1 is SGHDT and CDR2 is YYEEEE. V trimming: 1 base; J trimming: 6 bases; junction bases outside the gene matches: 11. For the CDR3, the DNA is TGTGCCAGCAGCTTGACTAGCGGGGGGGCCTGGCAACGGGATACGCAGTATTTT. It encodes CASSLTSGGAWQRDTQYF. Looking up the rest from reference TRBV5-6 and TRBJ2-3 gives the full variable domain: DAGVTQSPTHLIKTRGQQVTLRCSPKSGHDTVSWYQQALGQGPQFIFQYYEEEERQRGNFPDRFSGHQFPNYSSELNVNALLLGDSALYLCASSLTSGGAWQRDTQYFGPGTRLTVL.

This clonotype was seen only a few times. The chain uses TRBV6-6 and TRBJ2-1; a possible D gene is TRBD2 (5 bases). The V and J ends lost 6 bases and 2 bases respectively, with 17 bases between them. Germline CDR1 is MNHNY and CDR2 is SVGAGI (reference sequence). The CDR3 loop spans 16 amino acids. Here the CDR3 reads CASREPGSYTYNEQFF. The CDR3 DNA sequence: TGTGCCAGCAGAGAACCGGGATCCTACACCTACAATGAGCAGTTCTTC.

About this clonotype: Just one base apart from a much larger clone, this may be a read error. The chain carries TRBV7-2 and TRBJ1-6; D is perhaps TRBD1 (5 bases). Germline CDR1 SGHTA, CDR2 FQGNSA. The CDR3 is 14 residues long. CDR3 region: CASSVAPGGSPLHF. The CDR3 DNA follows: TGTGCCAGCAGCGTAGCTCCCGGGGGGTCACCCCTCCACTTT.

This clonotype was picked up many times. CDR3 region: CASSLGLAGGPTGELFF. The DNA for the CDR3 is TGTGCCAGCAGCTTAGGACTAGCGGGGGGGCCCACCGGGGAGCTGTTTTTT. The chain has TRBV7-8 and TRBJ2-2, with TRBD2 matching 14 bases. Germline lookup yields CDR1 SGHVS and CDR2 FQNEAQ. After removal of 1 base from V and 4 bases from J, the junction contained 2 bases not matched to a gene. This CDR3 comprises 17 residues.

The chain employs TRBV18 and TRBJ2-3; perhaps TRBD2 as D (6 bases). V dropped 3 bases and J dropped 2 bases, with 12 bases sitting between them. Germline CDR1 reads KGHSH; CDR2 reads LQKENI. The CDR3 extends over 15 amino acids. The CDR3 region has the DNA TGTGCCAGCTCACCCCCGGGACTTAACACAGATACGCAGTATTTT. Protein sequence: CASSPPGLNTDTQYF.

This rearrangement joins TRBV7-9 to TRBJ2-7; no firm D call. Trimming cost V 3 bases and J 4 bases, with 10 bases left between them. Germline V lookup: CDR1 SEHNR, CDR2 FQNEAQ (reference sequence). This CDR3 is 13 amino acids long. The CDR3 here is CASSFSTNYEQYF. In DNA, the CDR3 is TGTGCCAGCAGCTTTAGTACTAATTACGAGCAGTACTTC. Drawing the rest from reference TRBV7-9 and TRBJ2-7, the complete variable domain is DTGVSQNPRHKITKRGQNVTFRCDPISEHNRLYWYRQTLGQGPEFLTYFQNEAQLEKSRLLSDRFSAERPKGSFSTLEIQRTEQGDSAMYLCASSFSTNYEQYFGPGTRLTVT.

The rearrangement joins TRBV4-3 to TRBJ2-1, with D possibly TRBD1 on 6 matching bases. This CDR3 is built from 17 residues. The germline V gene encodes CDR1 LGHNA and CDR2 YSLEER. V was cut by 3 bases and J by 2 bases, with 17 bases left in between. CDR3 DNA: TGCGCCAGCAGCCAGGGACCTGGGGGCGGGCCCTACAATGAGCAGTTCTTC. Translating it yields CASSQGPGGGPYNEQFF.

This clonotype was detected ten times or more. The chain has TRBV6-2 or TRBV6-3 and TRBJ1-2; D may be TRBD1 (5 bases). Trimming removed 6 bases at V and 8 bases at J, with 22 bases between. The germline V gene encodes CDR1 MNHEY and CDR2 SVGEGT. The CDR3 length is 15 residues. The CDR3 DNA sequence: TGTGCCAGCAGCTACACCATCAGGGACTCGAGGGGCTACACCTTC. Encoded protein: CASSYTIRDSRGYTF.

The chain employs TRBV6-5 and TRBJ2-2; D gene unclear. Germline V gene data show CDR1 as MNHEY and CDR2 as SVGAGI. The CDR3 length is 13 residues. The germline V and J ends were trimmed by 1 base and 6 bases, with 6 bases remaining between them. The CDR3: CASSYYLSGELFF. CDR3 DNA: TGTGCCAGCAGTTACTATTTGTCCGGGGAGCTGTTTTTT.

In this sample, this clonotype turned up a few times. This chain joins TRBV6-5 and TRBJ2-3; D remains unclear. Trimming took 0 bases from V and 3 from J, leaving 4 bases between them. The CDR3 length is 13 residues. CDR1 and CDR2 from the germline V gene are MNHEY and SVGAGI. Written as DNA, the CDR3 is TGTGCCAGCAGTTACTCGGTTACAGATACGCAGTATTTT. It codes for CASSYSVTDTQYF.

The V gene is TRBV5-1, the J gene TRBJ2-3, with 8 bases aligning to TRBD2. CDR3 length: 15 amino acids. V shed 3 bases, J shed 2 bases, and the junction held 5 bases outside the gene matches. From germline, CDR1 is SGHRS and CDR2 YFSETQ. This chain's CDR3 is CASSSGLGDTDTQYF. DNA for the CDR3: TGCGCCAGCAGCTCGGGACTAGGTGACACAGATACGCAGTATTTT.

This clonotype occurred once. V usage is TRBV20-1 and J usage is TRBJ2-7, with 10 bases lining up with TRBD2. CDR1 DFQATT and CDR2 SNEGSKA come from the germline V gene (reference sequence). This CDR3 spans 14 amino acids. The V segment lost 6 bases and the J segment 2 bases; nucleotides outside the gene matches: 7. The CDR3 sequence: CSALLAGLAYEQYF. DNA of the CDR3: TGCAGTGCCCTACTAGCGGGGTTGGCCTACGAGCAGTACTTC.

This sequence joins TRBV6-1 and TRBJ2-1; 14 positions match TRBD2. Germline V gene lookup returns CDR1 MNHNS and CDR2 SASEGT. With 7 bases clipped from V and 7 bases from J, the junction kept 18 bases outside the gene matches. The CDR3 consists of 19 residues. This CDR3 is CASNSMGWTSGRTTNEQFF. Here the CDR3 DNA reads TGTGCCAGCAACTCTATGGGGTGGACTAGCGGGAGGACCACGAATGAGCAGTTCTTC.

The rearrangement uses TRBV27 and TRBJ2-3, with D maybe TRBD2 (6 bases). Germline CDR1 and CDR2: MNHEY and SMNVEV (reference sequence). With 3 bases removed from V and 1 base from J, the gap between germline ends came to 11 bases. There are 15 residues in the CDR3. The CDR3 nucleotides are TGTGCCAGCAGTTTTATGCCTAGCGGCACAGATACGCAGTATTTT. This encodes CASSFMPSGTDTQYF.

This clonotype came up many times. The CDR3 DNA reads TGTGCCAGCAGCTCTTTCCAGACTGAAGCTTTCTTT. It codes for CASSSFQTEAFF. The chain links TRBV7-9 to TRBJ1-1; D ambiguous. The germline V and J ends were trimmed by 4 bases and 5 bases, with 8 bases remaining between them. The CDR3 sequence is 12 residues long. The germline gives CDR1 SEHNR, CDR2 FQNEAQ (reference sequence).

This clonotype was recorded many times. The CDR3 bases are TGTGCCAGCAGCTTGCCGGGACAGGACCCCACAGATACGCAGTATTTT. Translating it yields CASSLPGQDPTDTQYF. J is TRBJ2-3 and V is TRBV5-4; 8 nucleotides align to TRBD1. The V and J ends lost 1 base and 2 bases, in that order; junction bases with no gene match: 6. The CDR3 runs 16 residues. Germline CDR1 SGHNT, CDR2 YYREEE (reference sequence).

This clonotype was recorded at least ten times. V is TRBV7-9 and J is TRBJ1-3; 10 bases align to TRBD1. CDR1 SEHNR and CDR2 FQNEAQ come from the germline V gene (reference sequence). V shed 4 bases and J 0 bases; nucleotides not matched to a gene: 6. This CDR3 is 17 amino acids long. The CDR3 spells CASSSPGQGSSGNTIYF. The CDR3 coding sequence is TGTGCCAGCAGCTCGCCGGGACAGGGGAGCTCTGGAAACACCATATATTTT.